This passage covers 29 T cell receptor beta chains from one sample sequenced in a study of shared clonotypes between healthy human individuals. Measured with immunoSEQ multiplex PCR; TCRdb has only the in-frame clones, and not every one. The data contain around 2.5 million clones, 93% of them singletons. The material sequenced was naive CD4+ T cells from PBMCs. Documented subset: CD45RA+ positively selected. These receptors originate from a man between 18 and 29 years old in good health. Some clones in this sample may be carry-over from other donors' samples.

This clone was observed a single time. The chain is built from TRBV28 and TRBJ2-1; the D gene could be TRBD1 or TRBD2 (5 bases each). Trimming took off 6 bases at V and 0 bases at J, with 15 bases between the two ends. The CDR3 is made up of 16 amino acids. CDR1 and CDR2 from the germline V gene are MDHEN and SYDVKM. The chain's CDR3 is CASRGRASSSYNEQFF. CDR3 sequence (DNA): TGTGCCAGCAGGGGGCGGGCGTCGAGCTCCTACAATGAGCAGTTCTTC.

The chain carries TRBV14 and TRBJ1-4, with unresolved D. Germline V lookup: CDR1 SGHDN, CDR2 FVKESK. Deletions cut 2 bases from V and 8 bases from J, with 6 bases between. The CDR3 extends over 12 amino acids. CDR3 DNA sequence: TGTGCCAGCAGCCAACGGACCGAAAAACTGTTTTTT. Protein: CASSQRTEKLFF.

The chain couples TRBV29-1 to TRBJ1-5; D is possibly TRBD1 (5 bases). Trimming stripped 5 bases from V and 6 bases from J, with 14 bases between. The germline CDR1 and CDR2 sequences are SQVTM and ANQGSEA. The CDR3 runs to 13 residues. The CDR3 region is CSVSEARGQPQHF. The CDR3 DNA reads as TGCAGCGTTTCGGAGGCTAGGGGTCAGCCCCAGCATTTT.

This chain connects TRBV5-1 to TRBJ2-7; 7 bases match TRBD1. V shed 4 bases and J 5 bases; nucleotides not matched to a gene: 9. Germline-derived CDR1 and CDR2 are SGHRS and YFSETQ. The CDR3 has 14 residues. CDR3 sequence (DNA): TGCGCCAGCAGCGGGGGACAGTCGGCCCACGAGCAGTACTTC. It specifies CASSGGQSAHEQYF.

The chain is built from TRBV4-1 and TRBJ1-5; TRBD1 agrees at 9 bases. Per the germline V gene, CDR1 is MGHRA and CDR2 is YSYEKL. The trim removed 1 base at V and 2 bases at J, leaving 3 bases unmatched. This CDR3 is built from 16 residues. DNA of the CDR3: TGCGCCAGCAGCCAAGCGGGACAGGGAGGCAATCAGCCCCAGCATTTT. It codes for CASSQAGQGGNQPQHF.

V is TRBV7-9 and J is TRBJ2-7; either TRBD1 or TRBD2 may fit D (5 bases each). This CDR3 has 13 residues. V lost 5 bases to trimming and J lost 0 bases, with 8 bases between them. Germline V gene sequence: CDR1 SEHNR, CDR2 FQNEAQ (reference sequence). The CDR3 sequence is CASSRDGSYEQYF. The CDR3 DNA reads as TGTGCCAGCAGCCGGGACGGCTCCTACGAGCAGTACTTC.

The chain carries TRBV5-1 and TRBJ1-1, with 8 positions matching TRBD1. J was trimmed by 4 bases and V by 0 bases; bases with no gene match: 8. The CDR3 covers 16 residues. Per germline, CDR1 SGHRS and CDR2 YFSETQ. The CDR3 nucleotides are TGCGCCAGCAGCTTGGCTCAGGGACAGGTGGGCACTGAAGCTTTCTTT. As protein: CASSLAQGQVGTEAFF.

The chain has TRBV5-4 and TRBJ2-1, with 8 positions matching TRBD2. This CDR3 region has 17 residues. J lost 6 bases, V lost 3 bases, and 14 bases had no gene match. Germline assignment: CDR1 SGHNT and CDR2 YYREEE (reference sequence). The CDR3 spells CASSSPTSGNIPNEQFF. CDR3 bases: TGTGCCAGCAGCTCGCCTACTAGCGGTAATATCCCCAATGAGCAGTTCTTC. Full variable domain (missing parts from reference TRBV5-4 and TRBJ2-1): ETGVTQSPTHLIKTRGQQVTLRCSSQSGHNTVSWYQQALGQGPQFIFQYYREEENGRGNFPPRFSGLQFPNYSSELNVNALELDDSALYLCASSSPTSGNIPNEQFFGPGTRLTVL.

Only a few counts were recorded for this clone. The CDR3, as DNA: TGTGCCAGCAGACGAGGCAGGGTCGACACCTTC. This encodes CASRRGRVDTF. The gene calls are TRBV28 and TRBJ1-2; D is perhaps TRBD1 (5 bases). The V end lost 6 bases, the J end lost 12 bases, and 14 bases lay between the germline ends. Germline CDR1 reads MDHEN; CDR2 reads SYDVKM. The CDR3 length is 11 residues.

The chain employs TRBV10-3 and TRBJ2-7; TRBD1 matches at 10 bases. Germline CDR1 and CDR2: ENHRY and SYGVKD. V was pared by 5 bases and J by 1 base, with 5 bases of the junction left unmatched. CDR3 length: 15 residues. The chain's CDR3 is CAISLTGGASYEQYF. Written as DNA, the CDR3 is TGTGCCATCAGTTTGACAGGGGGCGCGTCCTACGAGCAGTACTTC.

Notes on this clone: Other DNA sequences within the sample encode an identical CDR3. The rearrangement joins TRBV30 to TRBJ2-2; D possibly corresponds to TRBD1 (5 bases). The ends were cut back, 2 bases at V and 1 base at J, with 8 bases in the middle. The CDR3 totals 14 residues. The V gene's germline CDR1 is GTSNPN and CDR2 SVGIG (reference sequence). The CDR3: CAWSRGRNTGELFF. CDR3 coding DNA: TGTGCCTGGAGTAGGGGAAGGAACACCGGGGAGCTGTTTTTT. The full variable domain, rest sourced from reference TRBV30 and TRBJ2-2, is SQTIHQWPATLVQPVGSPLSLECTVEGTSNPNLYWYRQAAGRGLQLLFYSVGIGQISSEVPQNLSASRPQDRQFILSSKKLLLSDSGFYLCAWSRGRNTGELFFGEGSRLTVL.

The chain combines TRBV4-2 with TRBJ1-1, with TRBD1 matching over 7 bases. CDR3 size: 18 residues. Germline values: CDR1 LGHNA, CDR2 YNFKEQ. With V trimmed by 3 bases and J by 0 bases, 13 bases remained unmatched. CDR3 residues: CASSQRGGQPRVNTEAFF. CDR3 nucleotide sequence: TGTGCCAGCAGCCAGCGGGGGGGACAGCCGCGGGTGAACACTGAAGCTTTCTTT.

With respect to this clone: Distinct nucleotide sequences in the sample also encode this CDR3. The chain is built from TRBV7-2 and TRBJ2-7, with 8 bases lining up with TRBD2. The CDR3 runs to 13 residues. Unmatched junction bases numbered 0, after V lost 0 bases and J lost 5 bases. Germline values: CDR1 SGHTA, CDR2 FQGNSA. CDR3 sequence (DNA): TGTGCCAGCAGCTTAGCGCGGGAGGACGAGCAGTACTTC. Its translation: CASSLAREDEQYF.

The chain employs TRBV4-3 and TRBJ2-7; maybe TRBD2 (6 bases). V shed 0 bases and J shed 6 bases, with 15 bases lying between them. Germline CDR1 and CDR2: LGHNA and YSLEER. This CDR3 has 15 residues. DNA of the CDR3: TGCGCCAGCAGCCAAGATCCCGGGGGATCAAGCGAGCAGTACTTC. This sequence encodes CASSQDPGGSSEQYF.

The rearrangement joins TRBV19 to TRBJ2-1; TRBD2 agrees at 13 bases. Germline CDR1 is LNHDA and CDR2 is SQIVND (reference sequence). V shed 2 bases, J shed 8 bases, and the junction held 6 bases outside the gene matches. The CDR3 consists of 16 residues. DNA for the CDR3: TGTGCCAGTAGTATAAGACTAGCGGGAGGCGGGGATGAGCAGTTCTTC. Its protein is CASSIRLAGGGDEQFF.

The V and J genes are TRBV4-3 and TRBJ2-7, with 9 nucleotides matching TRBD2. Germline trimming cut 3 bases from V and 5 bases from J; bases unmatched to any gene: 11. The germline V gene has CDR1 LGHNA and CDR2 YSLEER. The CDR3 covers 16 residues. The CDR3 here is CASSHALAGSRHEQYF. The CDR3 DNA sequence: TGCGCCAGCAGCCACGCTCTAGCGGGATCCCGCCACGAGCAGTACTTC.

This clone was seen just once. The sample contains more than one DNA sequence encoding this CDR3. This rearrangement joins TRBV6-6 to TRBJ1-1; D perhaps matches TRBD1 (5 bases). Trimming pared 2 bases from V and 0 bases from J, leaving 7 bases between. The V gene's germline CDR1 is MNHNY and CDR2 SVGAGI (reference sequence). The CDR3 consists of 14 residues. CDR3 sequence (DNA): TGTGCCAGCAGTTACCAGGGACTGAACACTGAAGCTTTCTTT. Amino acids: CASSYQGLNTEAFF.

The gene calls are TRBV4-2 and TRBJ1-5; possibly TRBD1 for D (5 bases). The CDR3 runs to 12 residues. V was shortened by 0 bases and J by 9 bases, with 6 bases between the two germline ends. Germline V CDR1 and CDR2: LGHNA, YNFKEQ. This chain's CDR3 is CASSQDRGPQHF. CDR3 bases: TGTGCCAGCAGCCAAGATAGGGGGCCCCAGCATTTT.

This chain connects TRBV11-1 to TRBJ1-1, with 10 bases fitting TRBD1. The CDR3 contains 14 residues. CDR1 and CDR2 from the germline V gene are SGHAT and FQDESV (reference sequence). Trimming at V came to 6 bases and at J to 8 bases, leaving 9 bases not matched to a gene. The CDR3 loop is CASRHPGQGTEAFF. The CDR3 DNA sequence: TGTGCCAGCAGGCACCCGGGACAGGGGACGGAAGCTTTCTTT.

This clone was seen once. The chain joins TRBV10-3 to TRBJ2-5, with 11 bases identical to TRBD2. The J segment lost 4 bases and the V segment lost 6 bases, leaving 16 bases of the junction unmatched. The germline V gene encodes CDR1 ENHRY and CDR2 SYGVKD. The CDR3 sequence is 18 residues long. The CDR3 loop is CAIREGFSGRGLRETQYF. The CDR3 DNA is TGTGCCATCAGGGAGGGTTTTAGCGGGAGGGGGTTGAGAGAGACCCAGTACTTC.

The rearrangement links TRBV5-1 to TRBJ1-3, with D unclear. V gave up 7 bases and J gave up 4 bases, with 18 bases separating them. The germline V gene has CDR1 SGHRS and CDR2 YFSETQ. This CDR3 spans 15 amino acids. CDR3 in DNA: TGCGCCAGCGTCGGATCGACAACGGGCGGAAACACCATATATTTT. Translation: CASVGSTTGGNTIYF.

This sequence joins TRBV12-2 and TRBJ2-1; the table's D call TRBD2 went unverified against the DNA. TRBV12-2 is reported as a pseudogene. The length of the CDR3 is 16 residues. This CDR3 is CASRSELALRNNEQFF. The CDR3, as DNA: TGTGCAAGTCGCTCCGAACTAGCGTTGAGGAACAATGAGCAGTTCTTC.

This clone was recorded only once. This chain links TRBV28 with TRBJ2-7; a weak D match, TRBD1 (5 bases). This CDR3 has 15 amino acids. Germline-derived CDR1 and CDR2 are MDHEN and SYDVKM. Trimming took 5 bases from V and 1 from J, leaving 15 bases between them. The CDR3 nucleotides read TGTGCCAGCAGTCCCCTAGGGCAGGGATCCTACGAGCAGTACTTC. Protein: CASSPLGQGSYEQYF.

The V gene is TRBV6-4, the J gene TRBJ2-4; D might be TRBD1 or TRBD2, each matching 5 bases. Between the trimmed V and J ends, which lost 8 bases and 8 bases, there was a span of 19 bases. Looked up from germline, CDR1 is MRHNA and CDR2 is SNTAGT. The CDR3 runs 14 residues. CDR3 DNA: TGTGCCAGCGGAATTCGGGGACCCGCGGACATTCAGTACTTC. It is translated as CASGIRGPADIQYF.

This clone was seen once. This sequence joins TRBV19 and TRBJ1-5; D is undetermined. Germline CDR1 is LNHDA and CDR2 is SQIVND (reference sequence). V gave up 7 bases and J gave up 6 bases, with 13 bases separating them. The CDR3 has 13 amino acids. This CDR3 is CASKSGSGQPQHF. CDR3 sequence (DNA): TGTGCCAGTAAATCGGGGTCGGGTCAGCCCCAGCATTTT.

J is TRBJ2-1 and V is TRBV7-9; D gene ambiguous. Germline CDR1 SEHNR, CDR2 FQNEAQ (reference sequence). The CDR3 sequence is 15 residues long. The V and J ends lost 5 bases and 4 bases respectively, with 15 bases between them. The CDR3 sequence is CASSLLSNLYNEQFF. Written as DNA, the CDR3 is TGTGCCAGCAGCCTCCTTAGCAACTTATACAATGAGCAGTTCTTC.

The chain couples TRBV10-2 to TRBJ1-4; D gene uncertain. The CDR3 sequence is 12 residues long. V was trimmed by 6 bases and J by 6 bases, leaving 8 bases between them. The germline V gene encodes CDR1 WSHSY and CDR2 SAAADI. The CDR3 sequence is CASSRSYEKLFF. CDR3 in DNA: TGCGCCAGCAGCAGGTCATATGAAAAACTGTTTTTT.

J is TRBJ1-5 and V is TRBV5-1, with D maybe TRBD1 (5 bases). V shed 0 bases and J shed 3 bases, with 16 bases lying between them. Germline loops: CDR1 SGHRS, CDR2 YFSETQ. The CDR3 totals 17 residues. The CDR3 sequence is CASSLDPGGGVNQPQHF. For the CDR3, the DNA is TGCGCCAGCAGCTTGGATCCCGGTGGGGGGGTCAATCAGCCCCAGCATTTT.

The genes are TRBV7-9 and TRBJ1-1; 9 positions match TRBD1. CDR3 length: 14 amino acids. Germline CDR1 and CDR2: SEHNR and FQNEAQ (reference sequence). Trimming at V came to 4 bases and at J to 3 bases, leaving 3 bases not matched to a gene. CDR3 region: CASSYRGLDTEAFF. As DNA, the CDR3 is TGTGCCAGCAGCTACAGGGGGCTCGACACTGAAGCTTTCTTT.